Listed below are T cell receptor beta chains from one sample, sequenced in a study of cytomegalovirus exposure and HLA in healthy donors. The table came from immunoSEQ multiplex PCR; TCRdb's copy has only in-frame clones and leaves some out. The profile shows about 150,000 clones, roughly 80% of them singletons. Sequencing used PBMCs. Every receptor here comes from a woman between 25 and 40 years old in good health and CMV-seronegative. CDR3s include the opening cysteine and the closing phenylalanine or tryptophan. D genes are given only for firm matches. Clone size, where shown, is once, few, many, or a class for clones that have expanded.

v_call: TRBV2
j_call: TRBJ1-2
clone_size: -
d_call: -
cdr3_nt: TGTGCCAGCAGACGACAGACGAACTATGGCTACACCTTC
cdr3_aa: CASRRQTNYGYTF

v_call: TRBV18
j_call: TRBJ1-1
clone_size: -
d_call: -
cdr3_nt: TGTGCCAGCTCACCAGGGCCGAACACTGAAGCTTTCTTT
cdr3_aa: CASSPGPNTEAFF

v_call: TRBV9
j_call: TRBJ2-7
clone_size: -
d_call: TRBD1
cdr3_nt: TGTGCCAGCAGCGTAATGACAGGGGGTTTAAACGAGCAGTACTTC
cdr3_aa: CASSVMTGGLNEQYF

v_call: TRBV6-5
j_call: TRBJ2-2
clone_size: -
d_call: -
cdr3_nt: TGTGCCAGCAGTTACTCCTCAAGGAGGAACACCGGGGAGCTGTTTTTT
cdr3_aa: CASSYSSRRNTGELFF

v_call: TRBV6-1
j_call: TRBJ1-3
clone_size: -
d_call: TRBD1
cdr3_nt: TGTGCCAGCGAGAGGGGGCCAGGGGCTGGAAACACCATATATTTT
cdr3_aa: CASERGPGAGNTIYF

v_call: TRBV6-5
j_call: TRBJ2-1
clone_size: -
d_call: TRBD1
cdr3_nt: TGTGCCACTAGGACAGGGACCTACAATGAGCAGTTCTTC
cdr3_aa: CATRTGTYNEQFF

v_call: TRBV5-1
j_call: TRBJ2-2
clone_size: -
d_call: TRBD2
cdr3_nt: TGCGCCAGCAGCTTGATGCGGGGGGGCATCGGGGAGCTGTTTTTT
cdr3_aa: CASSLMRGGIGELFF

v_call: TRBV28
j_call: TRBJ1-2
clone_size: -
d_call: TRBD1
cdr3_nt: TGTGCCAGCAGTTCGAGAGGGACAGGGCTGCTCCTTATTGCTGGCTACACCTTC
cdr3_aa: CASSSRGTGLLLIAGYTF

v_call: TRBV6-1
j_call: TRBJ1-2
clone_size: -
d_call: TRBD1
cdr3_nt: TGTGCCAGCAGGTACAGGGGGACCCGCTATGGCTACACCTTC
cdr3_aa: CASRYRGTRYGYTF

v_call: TRBV5-5
j_call: TRBJ1-2
clone_size: -
d_call: TRBD1
cdr3_nt: TGTGCCAGCAGCTTGGGGACAGGCGTTGGGTATGGCTACACCTTC
cdr3_aa: CASSLGTGVGYGYTF

v_call: TRBV6-1
j_call: TRBJ1-2
clone_size: -
d_call: TRBD1
cdr3_nt: TGTGCCAGCAGTATCAGGGGGGCGTTGGGCTACACCTTC
cdr3_aa: CASSIRGALGYTF

v_call: TRBV5-1
j_call: TRBJ2-7
clone_size: -
d_call: -
cdr3_nt: TGCGCCAGCAGCTTGGTAGGGACAATCCAAACCTACGAGCAGTACTTC
cdr3_aa: CASSLVGTIQTYEQYF

v_call: TRBV5-4
j_call: TRBJ1-2
clone_size: -
d_call: -
cdr3_nt: TGTGCCAGCAGCTTGGGCGGAGGAACCTATGGCTACACCTTC
cdr3_aa: CASSLGGGTYGYTF

v_call: TRBV2
j_call: TRBJ1-1
clone_size: -
d_call: -
cdr3_nt: TGTGCCAGCAGTGGGGACAACAGGGAAGCTTTCTTT
cdr3_aa: CASSGDNREAFF

v_call: TRBV19
j_call: TRBJ1-5
clone_size: -
d_call: TRBD1
cdr3_nt: TGTGCCAGTAGTACCGTCCCGGGACAGGGGACGGGCAATCAGCCCCAGCATTTT
cdr3_aa: CASSTVPGQGTGNQPQHF

v_call: TRBV18
j_call: TRBJ2-2
clone_size: once
d_call: -
cdr3_nt: TGTGCCAGCTCACCACCGACTAGGGCCGGGGAGCTGTTTTTT
cdr3_aa: CASSPPTRAGELFF

v_call: TRBV30
j_call: TRBJ1-1
clone_size: once
d_call: TRBD1
cdr3_nt: TGTGCCATTGACAGGGGAGGTACTGAAGCTTTCTTT
cdr3_aa: CAIDRGGTEAFF

v_call: TRBV10-3
j_call: TRBJ1-4
clone_size: -
d_call: -
cdr3_nt: TGTGCCATCAGTGAGAACTACGGGAGTGAAAAACTGTTTTTT
cdr3_aa: CAISENYGSEKLFF

v_call: TRBV4-1
j_call: TRBJ1-1
clone_size: -
d_call: -
cdr3_nt: TGCACCAGCAGCCGCGATCTGTCTCAAGCTTTCTTT
cdr3_aa: CTSSRDLSQAFF

v_call: TRBV2
j_call: TRBJ2-5
clone_size: -
d_call: TRBD2
cdr3_nt: TGTGCCAGCAGTTTCAAACTAGCGGGGGGGGAGACCCAGTACTTC
cdr3_aa: CASSFKLAGGETQYF